This T cell receptor (beta chain) originates from a study of CDR3 diversity in severe acne. Using its own MiXCR run on the PCR reads, TCRdb lists one record per CDR3 protein. The repertoire includes around 100,000 distinct CDR3 sequences, around 56% of them detected once, and roughly 12% sits in the top ten. V trimming: 1 base; J trimming: 4 bases; junction bases outside the gene matches: 18. The CDR3 is 20 residues long. The germline V gene encodes CDR1 DFQATT and CDR2 SNEGSKA (reference sequence). This clonotype was picked up one time. This clonotype was sampled from a male donor with acne. The chain has TRBV20-1 and TRBJ2-7; 14 positions match TRBD2. The sequencing input was blood. The CDR3, as DNA: TGCAGTGCTAGAGTTAGTTCTTGGGGGACTAGCGGGAGAGGCGTATACGAGCAGTACTTC. Translation: CSARVSSWGTSGRGVYEQYF.